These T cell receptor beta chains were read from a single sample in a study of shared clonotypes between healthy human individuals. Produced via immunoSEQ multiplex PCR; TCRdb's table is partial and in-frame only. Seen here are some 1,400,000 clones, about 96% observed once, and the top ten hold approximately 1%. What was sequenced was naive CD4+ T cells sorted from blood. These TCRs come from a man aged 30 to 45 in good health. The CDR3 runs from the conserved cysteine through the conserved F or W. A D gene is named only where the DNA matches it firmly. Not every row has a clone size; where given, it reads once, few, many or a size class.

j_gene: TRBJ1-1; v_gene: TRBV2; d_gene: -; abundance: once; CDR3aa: CASSLERAMNTEAFF; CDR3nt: TGTGCCAGCAGTTTAGAACGGGCTATGAACACTGAAGCTTTCTTT
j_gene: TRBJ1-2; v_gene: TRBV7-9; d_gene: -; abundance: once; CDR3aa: CASSLPAGSNGYTF; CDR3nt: TGTGCCAGCAGCTTACCAGCAGGGTCGAATGGCTACACCTTC
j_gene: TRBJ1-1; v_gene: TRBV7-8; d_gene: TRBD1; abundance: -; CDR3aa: CASSSGQLNTEAFF; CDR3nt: TGTGCCAGCAGCTCGGGACAGCTGAACACTGAAGCTTTCTTT
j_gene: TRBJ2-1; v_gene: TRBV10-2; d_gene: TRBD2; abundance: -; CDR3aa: CASRHSGSNEQFF; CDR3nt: TGCGCCAGCAGACATAGCGGGAGCAATGAGCAGTTCTTC
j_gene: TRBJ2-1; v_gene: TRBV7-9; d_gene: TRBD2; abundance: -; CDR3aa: CASSSGTSGYNEQFF; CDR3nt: TGTGCCAGCAGCTCCGGGACTAGCGGGTACAATGAGCAGTTCTTC
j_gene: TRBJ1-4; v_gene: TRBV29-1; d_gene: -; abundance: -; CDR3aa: CSVASGPANEKLFF; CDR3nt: TGCAGCGTTGCGTCGGGACCAGCTAATGAAAAACTGTTTTTT
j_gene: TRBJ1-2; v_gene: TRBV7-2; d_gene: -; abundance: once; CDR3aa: CASSPGQNYGYTF; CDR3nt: TGTGCCAGCAGCCCAGGACAGAACTATGGCTACACCTTC
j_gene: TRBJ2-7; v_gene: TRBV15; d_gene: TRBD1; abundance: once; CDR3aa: CATSRDWAQGALTVVLEEGYEQYF; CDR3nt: TGTGCCACCAGCAGAGATTGGGCACAGGGGGCCCTAACCGTCGTCCTAGAGGAGGGCTACGAGCAGTACTTC
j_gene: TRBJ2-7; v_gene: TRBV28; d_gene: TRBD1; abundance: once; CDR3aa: CASSTSDRQAYEQYF; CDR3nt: TGTGCCAGCAGTACCTCGGACAGGCAAGCCTACGAGCAGTACTTC
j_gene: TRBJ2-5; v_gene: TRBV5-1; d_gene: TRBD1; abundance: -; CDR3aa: CASSLAVAIGGQTQYF; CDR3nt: TGCGCCAGCAGCTTGGCTGTAGCCATAGGGGGCCAGACCCAGTACTTC